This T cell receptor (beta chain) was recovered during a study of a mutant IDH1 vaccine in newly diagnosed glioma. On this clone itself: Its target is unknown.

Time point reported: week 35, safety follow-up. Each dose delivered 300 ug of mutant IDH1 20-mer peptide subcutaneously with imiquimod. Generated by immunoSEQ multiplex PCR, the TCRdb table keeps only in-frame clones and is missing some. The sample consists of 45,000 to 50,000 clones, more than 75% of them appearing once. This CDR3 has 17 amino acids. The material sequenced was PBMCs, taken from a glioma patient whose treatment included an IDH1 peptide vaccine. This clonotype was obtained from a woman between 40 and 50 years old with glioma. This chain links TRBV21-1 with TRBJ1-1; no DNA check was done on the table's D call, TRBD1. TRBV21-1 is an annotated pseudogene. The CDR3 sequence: CASTRSGVTANNTEAFF. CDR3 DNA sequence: TGTGCCAGCACCCGATCAGGTGTGACAGCAAATAACACTGAAGCTTTCTTT.